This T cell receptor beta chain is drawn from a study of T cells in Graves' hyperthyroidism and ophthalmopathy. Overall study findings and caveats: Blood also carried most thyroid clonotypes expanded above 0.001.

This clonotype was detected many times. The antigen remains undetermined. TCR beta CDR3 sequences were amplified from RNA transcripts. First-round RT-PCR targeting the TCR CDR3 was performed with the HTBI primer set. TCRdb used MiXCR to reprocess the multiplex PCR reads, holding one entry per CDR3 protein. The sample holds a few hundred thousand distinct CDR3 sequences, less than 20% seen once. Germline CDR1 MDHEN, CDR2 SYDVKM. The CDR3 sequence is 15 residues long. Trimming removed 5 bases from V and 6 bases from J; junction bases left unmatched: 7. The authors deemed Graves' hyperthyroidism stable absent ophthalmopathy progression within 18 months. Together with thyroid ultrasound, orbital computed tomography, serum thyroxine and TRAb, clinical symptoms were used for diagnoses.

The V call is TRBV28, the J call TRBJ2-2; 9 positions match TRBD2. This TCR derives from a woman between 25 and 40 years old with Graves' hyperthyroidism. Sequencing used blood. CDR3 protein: CASSKSGRLAGELFF. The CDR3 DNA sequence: TGTGCCAGCAGTAAAAGCGGGAGGTTGGCCGGGGAGCTGTTTTTT.